This T cell receptor beta chain was retrieved from a study of T-cell memory formation after mild COVID-19. TCRdb recomputed calls from the 5' RACE reads with MiXCR, one row per CDR3 protein. The data hold approximately 500,000 distinct CDR3 sequences, with 20% to 30% observed a single time. The CDR3 covers 16 residues. V was shortened by 5 bases and J by 13 bases, with 27 bases between the two germline ends. The TCR originated in an adult woman who had mild COVID-19 (a few samples of this study predate the infection). Cell type and time point are not known. The material sequenced was PBMCs or a T cell subset sorted from them (not recorded which). V gene TRBV12-3 or TRBV12-4 combines with J gene TRBJ2-1, with D possibly TRBD1 on 7 matching bases. The CDR3 protein is CASSIAGGRTGEGQFF. In nucleotides, the CDR3 is TGTGCCAGCAGTATCGCAGGGGGGAGGACGGGAGAGGGTCAGTTCTTC.